The rows below give T cell receptor beta chains drawn from one sample of a study of T cells in Graves' hyperthyroidism and ophthalmopathy. One entry per CDR3 protein results from TCRdb running MiXCR on the multiplex PCR reads. The table lists 300,000 to 400,000 distinct CDR3 sequences, 15% to 20% of them singletons. Source material: blood. Receptor source: a woman aged 45-65 years with Graves' hyperthyroidism. The CDR3 runs from the conserved cysteine through the conserved F or W. D genes are given only for firm matches. Clone sizes are given selectively: once, few, many, or a class where the clone is expanded.

J gene: TRBJ2-3; V gene: TRBV15; D gene: TRBD2; clone size: many; CDR3 DNA: TGTGCCACCAGCAGAGATGGCGGGACTAGCGGGTGGAGCACAGATACGCAGTATTTT; CDR3 protein: CATSRDGGTSGWSTDTQYF
J gene: TRBJ2-7; V gene: TRBV5-1; D gene: TRBD2; clone size: many; CDR3 DNA: TGCGCCAGCAGTCCCACGGGACTAGCGGGTTACGAGCAGTACTTC; CDR3 protein: CASSPTGLAGYEQYF
J gene: TRBJ2-1; V gene: TRBV6-1; D gene: TRBD2; clone size: -; CDR3 DNA: TGTGCCAGCAGAGCTAGCGGGGCCGACAATGAGCAGTTCTTC; CDR3 protein: CASRASGADNEQFF
J gene: TRBJ2-1; V gene: TRBV3-1; D gene: TRBD2; clone size: many; CDR3 DNA: TGTGCCAGCAGCCAAGCGGGGGGTTTCAATGAGCAGTTCTTC; CDR3 protein: CASSQAGGFNEQFF
J gene: TRBJ2-2; V gene: TRBV2; D gene: -; clone size: many; CDR3 DNA: TGTGCCAGCAGTGCCGGACGGGGGACCGGGGAGCTGTTTTTT; CDR3 protein: CASSAGRGTGELFF
J gene: TRBJ1-1; V gene: TRBV6-2/TRBV6-3; D gene: -; clone size: many; CDR3 DNA: TGTGCCAGCAGCCCCTCGTTGTATGTATTTGAGAACACTGAAGCTTTCTTT; CDR3 protein: CASSPSLYVFENTEAFF
J gene: TRBJ1-1; V gene: TRBV12-3/TRBV12-4; D gene: -; clone size: few; CDR3 DNA: TGTGCCAGCAGTTTTGGACAGCGATATACTGAAGCTTTCTTT; CDR3 protein: CASSFGQRYTEAFF
J gene: TRBJ2-4; V gene: TRBV28; D gene: TRBD2; clone size: many; CDR3 DNA: TGTGCCAGCAGCCGAGGACTAGCGGGAGCTCGAAACATTCAGTACTTC; CDR3 protein: CASSRGLAGARNIQYF
J gene: TRBJ2-1; V gene: TRBV5-1; D gene: TRBD1; clone size: many; CDR3 DNA: TGCGCCAGCAGCTCTGGGACAGGGTACAATGAGCAGTTCTTC; CDR3 protein: CASSSGTGYNEQFF
J gene: TRBJ1-1; V gene: TRBV2; D gene: -; clone size: many; CDR3 DNA: TGTGCCGCATTCAGGGGCACTGAAGCTTTCTTT; CDR3 protein: CAAFRGTEAFF
J gene: TRBJ2-1; V gene: TRBV27; D gene: TRBD2; clone size: few; CDR3 DNA: TGTGCCAGCAAAGCATCCGGGACTAGCGGGAGGAGTGAGCAGTTCTTC; CDR3 protein: CASKASGTSGRSEQFF
J gene: TRBJ1-5; V gene: TRBV29-1; D gene: -; clone size: many; CDR3 DNA: TGCAGCGTGGCAGGGAACAGCAATCAGCCCCAGCATTTT; CDR3 protein: CSVAGNSNQPQHF
J gene: TRBJ2-1; V gene: TRBV5-1; D gene: TRBD1; clone size: many; CDR3 DNA: TGCGCCAGCAGCTTGGACCCGGGACAGGGCAGGAATGAGCAGTTCTTC; CDR3 protein: CASSLDPGQGRNEQFF
J gene: TRBJ2-3; V gene: TRBV6-1; D gene: -; clone size: few; CDR3 DNA: TGTGCCAGCAGCGACGCTGGGCCTACGCAGTATTTT; CDR3 protein: CASSDAGPTQYF
J gene: TRBJ2-6; V gene: TRBV6-1; D gene: TRBD1; clone size: -; CDR3 DNA: TGTGCCAGCAGTTATTCTACCGGACAGGGAGACAACGTCCTGACTTTC; CDR3 protein: CASSYSTGQGDNVLTF
J gene: TRBJ1-2; V gene: TRBV6-2/TRBV6-3; D gene: TRBD1; clone size: few; CDR3 DNA: TGTGCCAGCAGTTACTCGGGACAGGAGGCCAACTTCTATGGCTACACCTTC; CDR3 protein: CASSYSGQEANFYGYTF
J gene: TRBJ2-6; V gene: TRBV3-1; D gene: -; clone size: many; CDR3 DNA: TGTGCCAGCTGCACAGTCGGGGCCAACGTCCTGACTTTC; CDR3 protein: CASCTVGANVLTF
J gene: TRBJ2-5; V gene: TRBV5-1; D gene: -; clone size: many; CDR3 DNA: TGCGCCAGCAGCTTGGGGGCTCCTGGGTGGCAAGAGACCCAGTACTTC; CDR3 protein: CASSLGAPGWQETQYF
J gene: TRBJ1-2; V gene: TRBV6-1; D gene: TRBD1; clone size: -; CDR3 DNA: TGTGCCAGCGGGACAGCCGATAACTATGGCTACACCTTC; CDR3 protein: CASGTADNYGYTF
J gene: TRBJ1-5; V gene: TRBV3-1; D gene: -; clone size: many; CDR3 DNA: TGTGCCAGCAGCCAAAATCCGGCTTCCTCGGATCAGCCCCAGCATTTT; CDR3 protein: CASSQNPASSDQPQHF
J gene: TRBJ1-4; V gene: TRBV2; D gene: -; clone size: few; CDR3 DNA: TGTGCCAGCAAAACAGGATTCGGTGAAAAACTGTTTTTT; CDR3 protein: CASKTGFGEKLFF
J gene: TRBJ1-1; V gene: TRBV4-1; D gene: -; clone size: -; CDR3 DNA: TGCGCCAGCAGCCATTCAGGCGGTGGCACTGAAGCTTTCTTT; CDR3 protein: CASSHSGGGTEAFF